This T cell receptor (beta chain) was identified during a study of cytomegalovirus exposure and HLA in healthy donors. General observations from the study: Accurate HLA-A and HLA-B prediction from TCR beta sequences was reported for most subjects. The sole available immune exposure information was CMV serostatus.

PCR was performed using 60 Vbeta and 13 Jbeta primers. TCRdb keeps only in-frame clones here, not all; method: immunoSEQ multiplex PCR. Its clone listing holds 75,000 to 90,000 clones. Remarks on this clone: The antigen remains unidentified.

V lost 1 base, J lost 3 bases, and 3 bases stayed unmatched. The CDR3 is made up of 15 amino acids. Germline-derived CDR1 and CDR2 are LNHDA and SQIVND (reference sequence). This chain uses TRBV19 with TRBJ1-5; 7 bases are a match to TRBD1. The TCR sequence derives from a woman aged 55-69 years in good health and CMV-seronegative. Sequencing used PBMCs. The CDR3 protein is CASSIAGGLNQPQHF. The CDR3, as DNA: TGTGCCAGTAGTATAGCAGGGGGACTCAATCAGCCCCAGCATTTT.